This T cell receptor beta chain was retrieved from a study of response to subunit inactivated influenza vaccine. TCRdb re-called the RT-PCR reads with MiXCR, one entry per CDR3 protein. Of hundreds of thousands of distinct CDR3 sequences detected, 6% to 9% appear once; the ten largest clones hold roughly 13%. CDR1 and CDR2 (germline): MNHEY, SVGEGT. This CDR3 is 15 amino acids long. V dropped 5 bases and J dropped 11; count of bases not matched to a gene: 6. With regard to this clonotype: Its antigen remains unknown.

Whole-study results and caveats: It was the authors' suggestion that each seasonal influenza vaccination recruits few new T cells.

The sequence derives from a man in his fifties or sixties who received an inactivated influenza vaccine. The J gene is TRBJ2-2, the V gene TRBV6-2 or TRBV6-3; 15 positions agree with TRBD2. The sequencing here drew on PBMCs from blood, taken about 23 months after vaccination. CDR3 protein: CASSRTSGRVRELFF. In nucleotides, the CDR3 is TGTGCCAGCAGTCGGACTAGCGGGAGGGTCCGTGAGCTGTTTTTT.